The present entry profiles one T cell receptor (beta chain) with its context. The data stem from a study of control samples from healthy donors and cancer patients. This CDR3 spans 15 amino acids. Trimming at V came to 3 bases and at J to 7 bases, leaving 11 bases not matched to a gene. Germline CDR1 reads SGDLS; CDR2 reads YYNGEE. TCRdb's copy holds only in-frame clones and misses some; the assay was immunoSEQ multiplex PCR. The sample lists roughly 120,000 clones; 85% to 95% were seen once. The sequence was collected from a man younger than 40 in good health. Source material: blood. The chain employs TRBV9 and TRBJ1-2; 8 positions match TRBD1. The CDR3 protein is CASSGSKTGDFGYTF. DNA for the CDR3: TGTGCCAGCAGCGGGAGTAAGACAGGGGATTTTGGCTACACCTTC.